These 7 T cell receptor beta chains were all obtained from the same sample, sequenced in a study of T cell responses to AZD1222 COVID-19 vaccine. Profiling relied on immunoSEQ multiplex PCR, and the TCRdb table lists in-frame clones only, not all of them. The top ten hold 8.4% of the sample, which has 90,000 to 150,000 clones, around nine tenths seen once. The source was peripheral blood, collected on day 0 of AZD1222 vaccination. The receptors come from an adult in good health.

This clone showed up just once. The chain joins TRBV6-4 to TRBJ2-7, with TRBD2 matching over 8 bases. Germline trimming cut 5 bases from V and 4 bases from J; bases unmatched to any gene: 10. Germline V lookup: CDR1 MRHNA, CDR2 SNTAGT. The length of the CDR3 is 15 residues. The CDR3 region has the DNA TGTGCCAGCAGTCCTCGCAGCGGGAGTCTATACGAGCAGTACTTC. Its protein product is CASSPRSGSLYEQYF.

The V call is TRBV5-4, the J call TRBJ2-3; no clear D. The germline V and J ends were trimmed by 0 bases and 3 bases, with 8 bases remaining between them. The CDR3 loop spans 14 amino acids. CDR1 is SGHNT and CDR2 is YYREEE in the germline V gene (reference sequence). CDR3 amino acids: CASSLVSWTDTQYF. Here the CDR3 DNA reads TGTGCCAGCAGCTTGGTAAGCTGGACAGATACGCAGTATTTT.

The CDR3 DNA reads as TGCGCCAGCGGAGGCGGAGGAGGGAACTATGGCTACACCTTC. It translates to CASGGGGGNYGYTF. The genes are TRBV5-1 and TRBJ1-2, with no clear D. V lost 7 bases to trimming and J lost 2 bases, with 15 bases between them. Germline values: CDR1 SGHRS, CDR2 YFSETQ. The length of the CDR3 is 14 residues.

The rearrangement joins TRBV19 to TRBJ2-7; the D gene is possibly TRBD1 (6 bases). The ends were cut back, 4 bases at V and 2 bases at J, with 15 bases in the middle. Germline V gene sequence: CDR1 LNHDA, CDR2 SQIVND (reference sequence). The CDR3 is 15 amino acids. Here the CDR3 DNA reads TGTGCCAGTAGTAAACGAGAAGGACAGACCTACGAGCAGTACTTC. Protein sequence: CASSKREGQTYEQYF. The full variable domain, with the rest looked up from reference TRBV19 and TRBJ2-7, is DGGITQSPKYLFRKEGQNVTLSCEQNLNHDAMYWYRQDPGQGLRLIYYSQIVNDFQKGDIAEGYSVSREKKESFPLTVTSAQKNPTAFYLCASSKREGQTYEQYFGPGTRLTVT.

This chain uses TRBV5-1 with TRBJ2-7; D not certain. The V and J ends lost 4 bases and 2 bases respectively, with 13 bases between them. Per the germline V gene, CDR1 is SGHRS and CDR2 is YFSETQ. This CDR3 comprises 14 residues. CDR3 protein: CASSPATETYEQYF. CDR3 nucleotides: TGCGCCAGCAGCCCTGCGACTGAGACCTACGAGCAGTACTTC.

The V and J genes are TRBV7-9 and TRBJ2-3, with unresolved D. CDR3 length: 15 amino acids. CDR1 and CDR2 from the germline V gene are SEHNR and FQNEAQ (reference sequence). V was cut by 4 bases and J by 6 bases, with 17 bases left in between. CDR3 nucleotides: TGTGCCAGCAGCTCCGGAAGGCTCGCGATGGATACGCAGTATTTT. This encodes CASSSGRLAMDTQYF. The whole variable domain, remainder taken from reference TRBV7-9 and TRBJ2-3, is DTGVSQNPRHKITKRGQNVTFRCDPISEHNRLYWYRQTLGQGPEFLTYFQNEAQLEKSRLLSDRFSAERPKGSFSTLEIQRTEQGDSAMYLCASSSGRLAMDTQYFGPGTRLTVL.

This chain links TRBV5-6 with TRBJ2-3, with 9 bases lining up with TRBD2. This CDR3 spans 18 amino acids. Germline assignment: CDR1 SGHDT and CDR2 YYEEEE. J was trimmed by 3 bases and V by 0 bases; bases with no gene match: 11. The CDR3 nucleotides are TGTGCCAGCAGCTTGGATCCAGCGGGAGGTTTAAGGACAGATACGCAGTATTTT. Its translation is CASSLDPAGGLRTDTQYF.